This TCR beta chain was observed in a study of regulatory T cells in long-lasting Graves disease. Study context: Recently diagnosed Graves' patients had received antithyroid drugs for under 3 months.

The time point was: newly diagnosed GD, antithyroid drugs for less than 3 months. RNA from PBMCs was the source of the TCR library. The peripheral blood volume drawn was around 10 milliliters, and it was collected into EDTA tubes. According to the study, TCR beta libraries were built with iRepertoire HTBI primers and CDR3-region Arm-PCR. TCRdb independently ran MiXCR on the multiplex PCR reads; one entry per CDR3 protein. The sample has about 520,000 distinct CDR3 sequences, about 11% seen once; the top ten hold 7.5% to 9%. V was clipped by 3 bases and J by 3 bases, with 9 bases between them. The CDR3 consists of 14 residues. From germline, CDR1 is LNHDA and CDR2 SQIVND (reference sequence). Separately, the same data were catalogued under a study of T cells in Graves' hyperthyroidism and ophthalmopathy. That source reports: During a first-round RT-PCR of the TCR CDR3, the HTBI primer set was used. Blood also showed most of the thyroid clonotypes that were expanded above 0.001.

The sequencing here drew on peripheral blood mononuclear cells (PBMCs), taken at new diagnosis, from a patient treated with antithyroid drugs. This clonotype was obtained from a woman aged 25 to 39 with Graves disease. The J gene is TRBJ1-5, the V gene TRBV19; maybe TRBD1 (5 bases). CDR3 in amino acids: CASSMGRINQPQHF. The CDR3 DNA follows: TGTGCCAGTAGTATGGGACGGATCAATCAGCCCCAGCATTTT.